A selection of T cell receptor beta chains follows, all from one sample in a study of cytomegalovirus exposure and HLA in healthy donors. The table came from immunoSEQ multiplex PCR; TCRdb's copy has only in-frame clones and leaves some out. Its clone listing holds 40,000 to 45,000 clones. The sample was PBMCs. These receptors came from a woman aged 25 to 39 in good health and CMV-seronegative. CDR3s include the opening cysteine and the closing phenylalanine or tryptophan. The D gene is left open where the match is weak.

CDR3 protein: CASREREGPNTQYF; CDR3 DNA: TGTGCCAGCAGAGAGCGGGAGGGCCCAAATACGCAGTATTTT; D gene: TRBD2; V gene: TRBV28; J gene: TRBJ2-3
CDR3 protein: CASSPVTGGSYGHEQYF; CDR3 DNA: TGTGCCAGCTCACCAGTGACAGGGGGCTCCTACGGGCACGAGCAGTACTTC; D gene: TRBD1; V gene: TRBV18; J gene: TRBJ2-7
CDR3 protein: CASRPGYSNQPQHF; CDR3 DNA: TGTGCCAGCAGGCCAGGATATAGCAATCAGCCCCAGCATTTT; D gene: NA; V gene: TRBV27; J gene: TRBJ1-5
CDR3 protein: CASSSAGNRRDYTF; CDR3 DNA: TGTGCCAGCAGTTCGGCCGGTAACAGGCGTGACTACACCTTC; D gene: NA; V gene: TRBV27; J gene: TRBJ1-2
CDR3 protein: CASRRTSGADNEQFF; CDR3 DNA: TGTGCCAGTAGGCGGACTAGCGGAGCCGACAATGAGCAGTTCTTC; D gene: TRBD2; V gene: TRBV19; J gene: TRBJ2-1
CDR3 protein: CASSVGGPPTDTQYF; CDR3 DNA: TGTGCCAGCAGCGTCGGGGGGCCCCCCACAGATACGCAGTATTTT; D gene: NA; V gene: TRBV9; J gene: TRBJ2-3
CDR3 protein: CSVEERSSYEQYF; CDR3 DNA: TGCAGCGTTGAGGAGCGGAGCTCCTACGAGCAGTACTTC; D gene: NA; V gene: TRBV29-1; J gene: TRBJ2-7
CDR3 protein: CASSLPGTGGETQYF; CDR3 DNA: TGCGCCAGCAGCTTGCCCGGGACAGGGGGAGAGACCCAGTACTTC; D gene: TRBD1; V gene: TRBV5-1; J gene: TRBJ2-5
CDR3 protein: CSVEDGGVGVVETQYF; CDR3 DNA: TGCAGCGTTGAAGATGGGGGCGTCGGGGTGGTGGAGACCCAGTACTTC; D gene: NA; V gene: TRBV29-1; J gene: TRBJ2-5
CDR3 protein: CASSFGQGAVGNTIYF; CDR3 DNA: TGTGCCAGCAGCTTCGGACAGGGCGCAGTTGGAAACACCATATATTTT; D gene: TRBD1; V gene: TRBV5-8; J gene: TRBJ1-3
CDR3 protein: CASRSSGRAPYEQYF; CDR3 DNA: TGTGCCAGCAGATCTAGCGGGAGGGCCCCCTACGAGCAGTACTTC; D gene: TRBD2; V gene: TRBV7-9; J gene: TRBJ2-7
CDR3 protein: CASSQDGTAGDEQFF; CDR3 DNA: TGTGCCAGCAGCCAAGACGGGACAGCCGGCGATGAGCAGTTCTTC; D gene: TRBD1; V gene: TRBV4-2; J gene: TRBJ2-1
CDR3 protein: CASSLLERAETQYF; CDR3 DNA: TGCGCCAGCAGCCTCTTGGAGAGGGCTGAGACCCAGTACTTC; D gene: NA; V gene: TRBV5-1; J gene: TRBJ2-5